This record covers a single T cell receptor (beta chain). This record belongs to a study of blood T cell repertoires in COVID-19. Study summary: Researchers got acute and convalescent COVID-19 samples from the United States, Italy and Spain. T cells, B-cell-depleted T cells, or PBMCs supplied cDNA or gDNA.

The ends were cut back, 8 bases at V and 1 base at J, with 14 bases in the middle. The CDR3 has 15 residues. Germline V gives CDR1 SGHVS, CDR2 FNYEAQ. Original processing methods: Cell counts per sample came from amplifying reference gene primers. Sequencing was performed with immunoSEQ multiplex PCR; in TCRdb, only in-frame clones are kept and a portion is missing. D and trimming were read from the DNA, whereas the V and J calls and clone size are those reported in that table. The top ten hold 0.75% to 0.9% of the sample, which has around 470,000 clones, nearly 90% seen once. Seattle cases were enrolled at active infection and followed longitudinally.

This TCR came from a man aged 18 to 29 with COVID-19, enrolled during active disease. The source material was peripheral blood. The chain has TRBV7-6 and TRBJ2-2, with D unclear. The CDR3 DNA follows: TGTGCCAGCGCCAATCAAATCGGGAACACCGGGGAGCTGTTTTTT. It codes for CASANQIGNTGELFF.